This T cell receptor beta chain was profiled in a study of blood T cell repertoires in COVID-19. Study-wide context: Samples taken during acute and convalescent COVID-19 were collected in the United States, Italy and Spain.

Germline-derived CDR1 and CDR2 are SNHLY and FYNNEI. V was trimmed by 6 bases and J by 1 base, leaving 9 bases between them. This CDR3 region has 13 residues. Original processing methods: Estimated nucleated cell counts came from reference gene primer amplification. The assay was immunoSEQ multiplex PCR, and TCRdb's table has in-frame clones only and misses some. V, J and clone size derive from that table, while D and trimming were established from the DNA sequence. The repertoire includes about 220,000 clones, about 87% of them detected once, and 2.5% to 3% sits in the top ten. This study enrolled people aged about 18 to 100 from under 25 US geographic areas. Participants' reported clinical history set cohort assignment.

The sequence derives from a woman aged 30 to 39 with acute COVID-19. This chain joins TRBV2 and TRBJ1-1; D not resolved. Sequenced: PBMCs or T cells enriched from blood (not recorded which). CDR3 residues: CASRNRENTEAFF. CDR3 sequence (DNA): TGTGCCAGCAGGAACCGGGAGAACACTGAAGCTTTCTTT.